This TCR beta chain was sequenced for a study of blood T cell repertoires in COVID-19. Methods used by the authors: Amplification of reference gene primers provided the estimated nucleated cell counts. Assay: immunoSEQ multiplex PCR; the TCRdb copy retains only in-frame clones and omits some. D and trimming come from the DNA, and the V and J calls and clone size come from that table. The sample has 200,000 to 250,000 clones, 81% seen once. Those enrolled in Seattle joined during active infection and were followed longitudinally afterward. J was trimmed by 5 bases and V by 3 bases; bases with no gene match: 10. This CDR3 has 15 amino acids. The germline gives CDR1 KGHSH, CDR2 LQKENI. This clone was observed many times.

This clonotype was obtained from a woman older than 75 with COVID-19, enrolled during active disease. The specimen sequenced was peripheral blood. The gene calls are TRBV18 and TRBJ2-7; TRBD1 agrees at 7 bases. This chain's CDR3 is CASSPTGARLNEQYF. CDR3 nucleotide sequence: TGTGCCAGCTCACCTACAGGGGCGAGGCTTAACGAGCAGTACTTC.